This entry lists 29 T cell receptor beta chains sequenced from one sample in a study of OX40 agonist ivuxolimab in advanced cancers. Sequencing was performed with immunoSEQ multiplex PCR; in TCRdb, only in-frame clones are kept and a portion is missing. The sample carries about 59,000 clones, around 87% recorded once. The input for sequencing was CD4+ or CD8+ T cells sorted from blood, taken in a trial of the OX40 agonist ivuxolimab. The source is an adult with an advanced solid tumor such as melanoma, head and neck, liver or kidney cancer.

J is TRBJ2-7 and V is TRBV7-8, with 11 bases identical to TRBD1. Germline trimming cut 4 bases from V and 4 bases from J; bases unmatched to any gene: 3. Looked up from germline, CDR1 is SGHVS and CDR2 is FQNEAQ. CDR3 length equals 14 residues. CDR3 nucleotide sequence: TGTGCCAGCAGCTGGACAGGGGGCGCTTACGAGCAGTACTTC. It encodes CASSWTGGAYEQYF. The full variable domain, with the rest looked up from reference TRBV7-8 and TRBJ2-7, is GAGVSQSPRYKVAKRGQDVALRCDPISGHVSLFWYQQALGQGPEFLTYFQNEAQLDKSGLPSDRFFAERPEGSVSTLKIQRTQQEDSAVYLCASSWTGGAYEQYFGPGTRLTVT.

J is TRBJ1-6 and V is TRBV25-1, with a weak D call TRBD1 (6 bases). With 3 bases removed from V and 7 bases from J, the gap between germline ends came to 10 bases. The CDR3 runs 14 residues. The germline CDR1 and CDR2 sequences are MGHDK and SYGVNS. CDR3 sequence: CASSEGAENSPLHF. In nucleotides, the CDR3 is TGTGCCAGCAGTGAGGGGGCGGAAAATTCACCCCTCCACTTT.

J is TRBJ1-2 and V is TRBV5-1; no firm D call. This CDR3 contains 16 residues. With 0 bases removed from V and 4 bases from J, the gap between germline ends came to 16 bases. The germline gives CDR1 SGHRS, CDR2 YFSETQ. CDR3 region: CASSLGLPYGVYGYTF. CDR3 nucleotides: TGCGCCAGCAGCTTGGGCCTTCCTTACGGGGTCTATGGCTACACCTTC.

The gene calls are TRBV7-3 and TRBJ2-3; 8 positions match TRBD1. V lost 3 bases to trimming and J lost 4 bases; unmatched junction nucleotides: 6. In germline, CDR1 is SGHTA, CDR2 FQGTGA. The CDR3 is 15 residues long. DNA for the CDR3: TGTGCCAGCAGCTTTCAGGGGGCCAGCGCAGATACGCAGTATTTT. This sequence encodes CASSFQGASADTQYF.

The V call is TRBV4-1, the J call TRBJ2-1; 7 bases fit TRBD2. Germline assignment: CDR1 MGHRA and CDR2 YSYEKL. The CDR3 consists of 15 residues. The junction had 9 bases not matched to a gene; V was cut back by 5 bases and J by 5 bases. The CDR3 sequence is CASSSGGLADNEQFF. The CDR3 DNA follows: TGCGCCAGCAGCTCGGGAGGCCTAGCGGACAATGAGCAGTTCTTC.

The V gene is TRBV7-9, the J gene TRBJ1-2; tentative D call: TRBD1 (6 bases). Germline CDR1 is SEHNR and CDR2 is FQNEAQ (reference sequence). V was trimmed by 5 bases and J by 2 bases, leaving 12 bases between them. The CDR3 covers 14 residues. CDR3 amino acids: CASSPGTLNYGYTF. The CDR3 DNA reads TGTGCCAGCAGCCCCGGGACATTAAACTATGGCTACACCTTC.

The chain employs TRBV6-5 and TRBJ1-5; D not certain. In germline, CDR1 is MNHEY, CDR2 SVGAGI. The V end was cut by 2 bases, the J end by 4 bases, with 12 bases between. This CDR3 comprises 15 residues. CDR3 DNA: TGTGCCAGCAGTTACCCCCCTTCTGGGAATCAGCCCCAGCATTTT. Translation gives CASSYPPSGNQPQHF.

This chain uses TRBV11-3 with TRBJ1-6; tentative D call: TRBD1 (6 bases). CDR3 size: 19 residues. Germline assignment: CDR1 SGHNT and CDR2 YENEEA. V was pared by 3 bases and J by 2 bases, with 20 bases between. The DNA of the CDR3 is TGTGCCAGCAGCTTGCTCAAGGTGAGGGGGATAACCTATAATTCACCCCTCCACTTT. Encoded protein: CASSLLKVRGITYNSPLHF. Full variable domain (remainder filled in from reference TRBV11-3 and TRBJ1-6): EAGVVQSPRYKIIEKKQPVAFWCNPISGHNTLYWYLQNLGQGPELLIRYENEEAVDDSQLPKDRFSAERLKGVDSTLKIQPAELGDSAVYLCASSLLKVRGITYNSPLHFGNGTRLTVT.

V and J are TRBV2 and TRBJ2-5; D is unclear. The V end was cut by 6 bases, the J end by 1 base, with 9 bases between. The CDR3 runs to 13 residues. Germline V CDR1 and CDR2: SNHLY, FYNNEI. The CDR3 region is CASSLSSQETQYF. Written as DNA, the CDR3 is TGTGCCAGCAGCCTTAGCTCCCAAGAGACCCAGTACTTC.

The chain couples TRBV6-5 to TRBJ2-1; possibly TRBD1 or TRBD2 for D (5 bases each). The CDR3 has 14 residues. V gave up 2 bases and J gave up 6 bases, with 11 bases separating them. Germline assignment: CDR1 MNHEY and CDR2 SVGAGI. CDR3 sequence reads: CASSYMSGPNEQFF. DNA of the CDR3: TGTGCCAGCAGTTACATGTCGGGACCCAATGAGCAGTTCTTC.

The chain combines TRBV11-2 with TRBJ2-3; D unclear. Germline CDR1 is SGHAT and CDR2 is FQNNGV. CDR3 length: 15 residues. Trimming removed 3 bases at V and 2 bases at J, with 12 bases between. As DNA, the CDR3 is TGTGCCAGCAGCTTGGGCTCGAGGAACACAGATACGCAGTATTTT. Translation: CASSLGSRNTDTQYF. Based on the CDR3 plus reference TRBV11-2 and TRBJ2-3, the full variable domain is EAGVAQSPRYKIIEKRQSVAFWCNPISGHATLYWYQQILGQGPKLLIQFQNNGVVDDSQLPKDRFSAERLKGVDSTLKIQPAKLEDSAVYLCASSLGSRNTDTQYFGPGTRLTVL.

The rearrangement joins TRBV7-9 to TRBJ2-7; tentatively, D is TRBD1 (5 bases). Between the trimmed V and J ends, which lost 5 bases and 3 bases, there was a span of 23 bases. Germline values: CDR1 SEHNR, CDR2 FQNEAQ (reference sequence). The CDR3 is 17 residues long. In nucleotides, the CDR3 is TGTGCCAGCAGCCCTAGGGGCGAAAAAGGGCCCGACTACGAGCAGTACTTC. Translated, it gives CASSPRGEKGPDYEQYF.

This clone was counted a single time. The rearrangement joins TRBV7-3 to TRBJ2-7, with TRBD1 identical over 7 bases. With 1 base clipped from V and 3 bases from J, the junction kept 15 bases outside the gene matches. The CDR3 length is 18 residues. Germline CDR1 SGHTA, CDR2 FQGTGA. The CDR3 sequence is CASSLRGRGRTGNYEQYF. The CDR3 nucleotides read TGTGCCAGCAGCTTAAGGGGTAGAGGTAGGACAGGTAACTACGAGCAGTACTTC.

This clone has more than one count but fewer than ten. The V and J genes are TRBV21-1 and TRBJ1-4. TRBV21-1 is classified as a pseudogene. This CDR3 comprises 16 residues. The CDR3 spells CASSKKSAGANEKLFF. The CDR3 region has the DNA TGTGCCAGCAGCAAAAAGTCGGCCGGCGCCAATGAAAAACTGTTTTTT.

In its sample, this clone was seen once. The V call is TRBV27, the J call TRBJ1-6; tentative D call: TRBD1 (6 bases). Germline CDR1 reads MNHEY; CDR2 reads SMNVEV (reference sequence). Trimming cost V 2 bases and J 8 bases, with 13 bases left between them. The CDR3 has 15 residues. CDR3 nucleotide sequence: TGTGCCAGCAGTTTAACACAGGGAAGCCATTCACCCCTCCACTTT. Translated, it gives CASSLTQGSHSPLHF.

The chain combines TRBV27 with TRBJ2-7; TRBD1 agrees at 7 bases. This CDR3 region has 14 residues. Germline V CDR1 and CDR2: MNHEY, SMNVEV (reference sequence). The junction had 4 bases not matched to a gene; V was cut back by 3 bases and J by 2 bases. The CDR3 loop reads CASSLYQGAYEQYF. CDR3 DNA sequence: TGTGCCAGCAGTTTGTATCAGGGGGCCTACGAGCAGTACTTC.

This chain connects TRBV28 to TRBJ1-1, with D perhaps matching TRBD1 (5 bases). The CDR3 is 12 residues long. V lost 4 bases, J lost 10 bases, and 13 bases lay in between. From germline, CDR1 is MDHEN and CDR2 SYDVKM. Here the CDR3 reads CASSSGRLRAFF. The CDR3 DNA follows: TGTGCCAGCAGTTCGGGACGGTTGCGAGCTTTCTTT.

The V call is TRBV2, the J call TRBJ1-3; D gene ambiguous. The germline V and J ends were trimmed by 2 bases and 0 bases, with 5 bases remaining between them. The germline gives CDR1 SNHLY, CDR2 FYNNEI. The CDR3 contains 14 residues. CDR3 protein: CASSEWGSGNTIYF. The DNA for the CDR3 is TGTGCCAGCAGTGAATGGGGCTCTGGAAACACCATATATTTT. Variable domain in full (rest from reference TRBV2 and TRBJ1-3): EPEVTQTPSHQVTQMGQEVILRCVPISNHLYFYWYRQILGQKVEFLVSFYNNEISEKSEIFDDQFSVERPDGSNFTLKIRSTKLEDSAMYFCASSEWGSGNTIYFGEGSWLTVV.

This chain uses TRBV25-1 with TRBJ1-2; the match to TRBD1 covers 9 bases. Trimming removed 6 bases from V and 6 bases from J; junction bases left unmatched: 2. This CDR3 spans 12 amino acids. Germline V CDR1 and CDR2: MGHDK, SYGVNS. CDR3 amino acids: CASRTGGHGYTF. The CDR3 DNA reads TGTGCCAGCAGGACAGGGGGGCATGGCTACACCTTC.

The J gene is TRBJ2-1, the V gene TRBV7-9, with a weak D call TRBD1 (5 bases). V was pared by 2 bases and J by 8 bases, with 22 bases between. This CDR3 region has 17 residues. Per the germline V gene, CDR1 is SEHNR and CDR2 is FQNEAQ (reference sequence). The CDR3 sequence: CASSLYGPRGRVYEQFF. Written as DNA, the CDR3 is TGTGCCAGCAGCTTATACGGCCCCCGAGGCAGGGTCTATGAGCAGTTCTTC.

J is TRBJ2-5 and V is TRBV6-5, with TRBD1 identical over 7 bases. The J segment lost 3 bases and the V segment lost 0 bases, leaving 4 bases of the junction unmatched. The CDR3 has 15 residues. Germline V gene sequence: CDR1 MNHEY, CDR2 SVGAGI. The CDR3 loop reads CASSYSIQGEETQYF. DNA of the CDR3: TGTGCCAGCAGTTACTCGATCCAGGGGGAAGAGACCCAGTACTTC.

CDR3 protein: CASRPITVRYYEQYF. DNA of the CDR3: TGTGCCAGCAGACCAATCACCGTCCGATACTACGAGCAGTACTTC. V is TRBV28 and J is TRBJ2-7; D call uncertain. The ends were cut back, 6 bases at V and 3 bases at J, with 18 bases in the middle. Germline values: CDR1 MDHEN, CDR2 SYDVKM. The CDR3 length is 15 residues.

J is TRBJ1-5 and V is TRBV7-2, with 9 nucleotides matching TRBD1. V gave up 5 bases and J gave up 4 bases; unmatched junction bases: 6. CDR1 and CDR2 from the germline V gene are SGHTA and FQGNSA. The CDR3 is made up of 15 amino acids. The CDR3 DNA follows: TGTGCCAGCAGCGTACAGGGGGCGCGGAATCAGCCCCAGCATTTT. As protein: CASSVQGARNQPQHF. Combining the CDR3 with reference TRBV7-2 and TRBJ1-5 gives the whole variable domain GAGVSQSPSNKVTEKGKDVELRCDPISGHTALYWYRQSLGQGLEFLIYFQGNSAPDKSGLPSDRFSAERTGGSVSTLTIQRTQQEDSAVYLCASSVQGARNQPQHFGDGTRLSIL.

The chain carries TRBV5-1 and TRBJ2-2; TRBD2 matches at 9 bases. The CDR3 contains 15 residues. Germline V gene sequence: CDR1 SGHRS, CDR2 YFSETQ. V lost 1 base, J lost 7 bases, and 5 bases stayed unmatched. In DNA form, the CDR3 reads TGCGCCAGCAGCTTGATAGCGGGAGCCGGCGGGGAGCTGTTTTTT. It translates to CASSLIAGAGGELFF.

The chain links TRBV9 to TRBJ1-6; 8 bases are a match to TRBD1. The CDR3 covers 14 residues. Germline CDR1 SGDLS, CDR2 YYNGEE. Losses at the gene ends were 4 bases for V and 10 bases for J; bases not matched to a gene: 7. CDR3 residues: CASSSRTGLSPLHF. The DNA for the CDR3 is TGTGCCAGCAGCTCTCGGACAGGGCTCTCACCCCTCCACTTT.

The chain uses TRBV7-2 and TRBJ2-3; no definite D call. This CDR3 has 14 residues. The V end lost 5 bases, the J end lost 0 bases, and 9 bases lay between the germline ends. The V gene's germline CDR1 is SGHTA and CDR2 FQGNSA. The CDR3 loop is CASSKTTSTDTQYF. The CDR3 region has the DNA TGTGCCAGCAGCAAGACAACTAGCACAGATACGCAGTATTTT.

As DNA, the CDR3 is TGTGCCAGCAGCGTAGATCCTAGCGGCCACCAAGAGACCCAGTACTTC. Amino acid sequence: CASSVDPSGHQETQYF. This chain links TRBV9 with TRBJ2-5; 7 positions agree with TRBD2. V trimming: 0 bases; J trimming: 0 bases; junction bases outside the gene matches: 5. Germline lookup yields CDR1 SGDLS and CDR2 YYNGEE. This CDR3 region has 16 residues.

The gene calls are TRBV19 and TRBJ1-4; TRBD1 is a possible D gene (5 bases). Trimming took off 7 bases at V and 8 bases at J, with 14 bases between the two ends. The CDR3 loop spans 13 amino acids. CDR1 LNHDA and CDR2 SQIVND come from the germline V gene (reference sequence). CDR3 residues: CASNTWRGEKLFF. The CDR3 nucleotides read TGTGCCAGTAATACTTGGAGGGGAGAAAAACTGTTTTTT.

The CDR3 here is CASSKGQKDTEAFF. In nucleotides, the CDR3 is TGCGCCAGCAGCAAAGGACAGAAGGACACTGAAGCTTTCTTT. J is TRBJ1-1 and V is TRBV5-1, with D possibly TRBD1 on 6 matching bases. The CDR3 sequence is 14 residues long. Germline assignment: CDR1 SGHRS and CDR2 YFSETQ. Trimming took off 4 bases at V and 3 bases at J, with 13 bases between the two ends.